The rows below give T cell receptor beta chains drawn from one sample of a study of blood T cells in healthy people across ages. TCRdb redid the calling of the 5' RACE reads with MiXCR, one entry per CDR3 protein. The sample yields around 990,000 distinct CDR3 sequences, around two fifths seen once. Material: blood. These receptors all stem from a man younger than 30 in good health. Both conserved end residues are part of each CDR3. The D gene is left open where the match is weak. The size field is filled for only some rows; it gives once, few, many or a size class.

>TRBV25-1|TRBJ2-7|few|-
TGTGCCAGCAGGGCGACGGAGCGGCACGAGCAGTACTTC
CASRATERHEQYF
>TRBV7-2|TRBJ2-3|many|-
TGTGCCAGCAGCAACCGGGCGGCAGATACGCAGTATTTT
CASSNRAADTQYF
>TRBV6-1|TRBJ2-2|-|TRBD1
TGTGCCAGCAGCGTAGGGGGACAGGGGGCCGGGGAGCTGTTTTTT
CASSVGGQGAGELFF
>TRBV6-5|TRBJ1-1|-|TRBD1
TGTGCCAGCAGTTTAAACAGGGGGCCGAACACTGAAGCTTTCTTT
CASSLNRGPNTEAFF
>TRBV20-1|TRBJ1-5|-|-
TGCAGTGCTCGATGGCGCGGCAATCAGCCCCAGCATTTT
CSARWRGNQPQHF
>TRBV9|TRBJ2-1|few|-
TGTGCCAGCAGCGTTACTAGCTACAATGAGCAGTTCTTC
CASSVTSYNEQFF
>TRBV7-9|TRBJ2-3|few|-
TGTGCCAGCAGCTTAGTCGGACAGATTAGCACAGATACGCAGTATTTT
CASSLVGQISTDTQYF
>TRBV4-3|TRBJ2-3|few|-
TGCGCCAGCAGCCCGGGGACGGACGCAGATACGCAGTATTTT
CASSPGTDADTQYF
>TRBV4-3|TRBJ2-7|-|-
TGCGCCAGCAGCCAAGATGCTGGACGGACAAGCTCCTACGAGCAGTACTTC
CASSQDAGRTSSYEQYF
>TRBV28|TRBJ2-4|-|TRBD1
TGTGCCAGCCGGGACCTACCGGGACCAGGGGGAAACATTCAGTACTTC
CASRDLPGPGGNIQYF
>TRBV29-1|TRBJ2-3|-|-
TGCAGCGTTGAAGTGACGGCAGATACGCAGTATTTT
CSVEVTADTQYF
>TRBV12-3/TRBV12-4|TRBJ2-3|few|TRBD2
TGTGCCAGCAGTGTAGCGGGGGGCGTCACAGATACGCAGTATTTT
CASSVAGGVTDTQYF
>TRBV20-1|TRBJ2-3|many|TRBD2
TGCAGTGCTAGCGTAGCGGGGGTTAGCACAGATACGCAGTATTTT
CSASVAGVSTDTQYF
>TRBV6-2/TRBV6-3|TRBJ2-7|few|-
TGTGCCAGCAGTTATAGGGGGAGCTCCTACAATGAGCAGTACTTC
CASSYRGSSYNEQYF
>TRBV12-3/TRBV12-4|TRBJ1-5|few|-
TGTGCCAGCAGACCTGAGAATCAGCCCCAGCATTTT
CASRPENQPQHF
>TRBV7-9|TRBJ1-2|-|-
TGTGCCAGCAGCTTAGGTCAGGGGTCCGATGGCTACACCTTC
CASSLGQGSDGYTF
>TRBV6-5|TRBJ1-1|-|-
TGTGCCAGCAGTTACTCGGGAGGGTACACTGAAGCTTTCTTT
CASSYSGGYTEAFF
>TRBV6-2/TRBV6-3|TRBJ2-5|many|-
TGTGCCAGCAGCTCCCCCCTAGTGGGTTCGATGGAGACCCAGTACTTC
CASSSPLVGSMETQYF
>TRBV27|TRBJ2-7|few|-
TGTGCCAGCAGTATGGACACACTCTCCTACGAGCAGTACTTC
CASSMDTLSYEQYF
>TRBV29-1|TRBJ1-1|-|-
TGCAGCGTTGCGTTGAGGGGAACTGAAGCTTTCTTT
CSVALRGTEAFF
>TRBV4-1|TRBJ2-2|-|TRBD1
TGCGCCAGCAGCCAAGAAGCGAGGGACAGGTCCACCGGGGAGCTGTTTTTT
CASSQEARDRSTGELFF